The present T cell receptor (beta chain) was sequenced within a study of blood T cell repertoires in COVID-19. At the level of the study: The United States, Italy and Spain provided the acute and convalescent COVID-19 samples. PBMCs, B-cell-depleted T cells, or T cells provided the cDNA or gDNA that made up the material.

CDR3 length equals 13 residues. V lost 6 bases and J lost 3, with 12 bases in between. Produced via immunoSEQ multiplex PCR; TCRdb's table is partial and in-frame only. The sample records 150,000 to 200,000 clones, under 90% being singletons. The sample taken for sequencing was peripheral blood. This chain joins TRBV12-3 or TRBV12-4 and TRBJ2-7, with D maybe TRBD1 (6 bases). The sequence derives from an elderly woman with acute or convalescent COVID-19. Here the CDR3 reads CASSLDRFYEQYF. The DNA of the CDR3 is TGTGCCAGCAGCTTGGACAGATTCTACGAGCAGTACTTC.